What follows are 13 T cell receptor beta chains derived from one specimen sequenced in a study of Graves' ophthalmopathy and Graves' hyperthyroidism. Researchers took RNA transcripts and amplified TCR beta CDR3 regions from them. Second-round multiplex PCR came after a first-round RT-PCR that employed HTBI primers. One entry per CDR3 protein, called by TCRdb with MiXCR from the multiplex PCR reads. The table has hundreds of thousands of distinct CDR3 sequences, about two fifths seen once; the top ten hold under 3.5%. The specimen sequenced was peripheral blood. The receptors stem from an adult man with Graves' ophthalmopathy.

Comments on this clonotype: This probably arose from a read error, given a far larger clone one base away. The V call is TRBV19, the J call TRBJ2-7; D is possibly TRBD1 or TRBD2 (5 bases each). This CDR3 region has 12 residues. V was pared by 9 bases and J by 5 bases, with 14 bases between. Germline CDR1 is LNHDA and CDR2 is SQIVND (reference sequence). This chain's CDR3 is CASSPGPHEQYF. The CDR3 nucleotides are TGTGCCAGCAGCCCGGGACCCCACGAGCAGTACTTC.

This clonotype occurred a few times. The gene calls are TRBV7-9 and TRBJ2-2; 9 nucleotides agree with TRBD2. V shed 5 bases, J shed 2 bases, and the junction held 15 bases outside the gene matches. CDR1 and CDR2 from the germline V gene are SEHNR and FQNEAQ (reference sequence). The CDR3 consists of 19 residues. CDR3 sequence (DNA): TGTGCCAGCAGCACCTACCGGGTAGTAGCGGGGGCAAACACCGGGGAGCTGTTTTTT. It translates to CASSTYRVVAGANTGELFF. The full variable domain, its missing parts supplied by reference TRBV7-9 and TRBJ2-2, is DTGVSQNPRHKITKRGQNVTFRCDPISEHNRLYWYRQTLGQGPEFLTYFQNEAQLEKSRLLSDRFSAERPKGSFSTLEIQRTEQGDSAMYLCASSTYRVVAGANTGELFFGEGSRLTVL.

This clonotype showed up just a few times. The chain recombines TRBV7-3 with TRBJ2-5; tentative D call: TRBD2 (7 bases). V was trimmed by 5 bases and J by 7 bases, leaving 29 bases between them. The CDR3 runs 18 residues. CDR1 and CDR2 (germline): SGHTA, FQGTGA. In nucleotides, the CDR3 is TGTGCCAGCAGCCCACTAGGGGGGGACACCTCGTCGTACGGGACCCAGTACTTC. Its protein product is CASSPLGGDTSSYGTQYF.

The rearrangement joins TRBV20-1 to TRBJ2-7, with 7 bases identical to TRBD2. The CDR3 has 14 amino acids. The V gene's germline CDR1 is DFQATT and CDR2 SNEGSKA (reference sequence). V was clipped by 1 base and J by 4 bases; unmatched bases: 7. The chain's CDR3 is CSARVIGGGYEQYF. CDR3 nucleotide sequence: TGCAGTGCTAGAGTAATCGGCGGGGGTTACGAGCAGTACTTC.

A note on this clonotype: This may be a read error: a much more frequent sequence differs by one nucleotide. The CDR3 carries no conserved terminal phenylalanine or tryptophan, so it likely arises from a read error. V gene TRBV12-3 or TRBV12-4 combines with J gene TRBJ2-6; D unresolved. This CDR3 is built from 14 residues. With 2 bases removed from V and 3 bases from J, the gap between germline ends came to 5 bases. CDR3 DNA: TGTGCCAGCAGTTTAACGGTTGGGGCCAACGTCCTGACTTCC. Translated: CASSLTVGANVLTS.

CDR3 nucleotides: TGTGCCAGCAGCCGGGCGACAGGGGGTACTGAAGCTTTCTTT. As protein: CASSRATGGTEAFF. The chain has TRBV6-6 and TRBJ1-1; 9 nucleotides line up with TRBD1. This CDR3 spans 14 amino acids. The V and J ends lost 6 bases and 5 bases, in that order; junction bases with no gene match: 7. Germline CDR1 and CDR2: MNHNY and SVGAGI (reference sequence).

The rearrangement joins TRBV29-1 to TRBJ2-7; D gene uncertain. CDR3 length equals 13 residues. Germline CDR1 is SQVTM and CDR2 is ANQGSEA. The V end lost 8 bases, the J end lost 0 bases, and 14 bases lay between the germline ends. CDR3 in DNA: TGCAGCTCCCGTGGTAGCCCCTCCTACGAGCAGTACTTC. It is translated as CSSRGSPSYEQYF.

The CDR3 sequence is CASRPEFPTAFF. CDR3 DNA sequence: TGTGCCAGCAGGCCGGAATTTCCGACAGCTTTCTTT. This chain connects TRBV6-6 to TRBJ1-1; D is unresolved. Germline V gene lookup returns CDR1 MNHNY and CDR2 SVGAGI (reference sequence). Trimming took off 6 bases at V and 10 bases at J, with 15 bases between the two ends. The CDR3 runs to 12 residues.

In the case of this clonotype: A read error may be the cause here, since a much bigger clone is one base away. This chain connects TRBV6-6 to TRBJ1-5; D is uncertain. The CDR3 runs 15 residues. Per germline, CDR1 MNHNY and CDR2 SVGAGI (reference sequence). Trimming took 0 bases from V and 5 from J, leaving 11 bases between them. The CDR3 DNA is TGTGCCAGCAGTTACTCAAGGGAGAGCGATCAGCCCCAGCATTTT. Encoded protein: CASSYSRESDQPQHF.

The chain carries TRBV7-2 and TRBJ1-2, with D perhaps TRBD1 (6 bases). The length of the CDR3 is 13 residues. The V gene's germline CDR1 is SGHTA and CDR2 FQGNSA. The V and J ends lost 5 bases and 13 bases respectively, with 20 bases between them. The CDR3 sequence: CASSPVGQSDPTF. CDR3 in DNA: TGTGCCAGCAGCCCAGTCGGACAGTCCGATCCCACCTTC.

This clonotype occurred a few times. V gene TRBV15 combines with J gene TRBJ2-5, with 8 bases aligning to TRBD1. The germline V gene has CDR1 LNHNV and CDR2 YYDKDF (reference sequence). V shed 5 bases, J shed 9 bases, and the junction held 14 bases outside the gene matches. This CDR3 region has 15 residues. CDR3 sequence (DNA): TGTGCCACCAGCCCTGACAGGGGTAGGGGTCAGCCCCAGTACTTC. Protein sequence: CATSPDRGRGQPQYF.

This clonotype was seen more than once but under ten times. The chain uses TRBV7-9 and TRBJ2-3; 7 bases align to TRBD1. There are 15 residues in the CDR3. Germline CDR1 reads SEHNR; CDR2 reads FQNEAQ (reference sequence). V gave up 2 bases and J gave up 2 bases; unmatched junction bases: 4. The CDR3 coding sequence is TGTGCCAGCAGCTTAAGGGGGCCGACCACAGATACGCAGTATTTT. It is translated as CASSLRGPTTDTQYF.

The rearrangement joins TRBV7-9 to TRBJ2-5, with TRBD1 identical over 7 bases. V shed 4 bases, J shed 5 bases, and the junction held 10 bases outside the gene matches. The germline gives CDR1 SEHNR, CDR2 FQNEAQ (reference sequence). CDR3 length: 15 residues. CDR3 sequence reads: CASSYPTGSWETQYF. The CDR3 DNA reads TGTGCCAGCAGCTACCCGACAGGGAGTTGGGAGACCCAGTACTTC.